Following are 32 T cell receptor beta chains from one sample sequenced in a study of cytomegalovirus exposure and HLA in healthy donors. The PCR was carried out with 60 Vbeta primers and 13 Jbeta primers. Profiling relied on immunoSEQ multiplex PCR, and the TCRdb table lists in-frame clones only, not all of them. The data hold fewer than 200,000 clones, with 70% to 80% observed a single time. The source material was PBMCs. The source of these receptors is a man between 18 and 29 years old in good health and CMV-seropositive.

This sequence joins TRBV6-1 and TRBJ2-1; D is unclear. Trimming took off 2 bases at V and 9 bases at J, with 11 bases between the two ends. The V gene's germline CDR1 is MNHNS and CDR2 SASEGT. CDR3 length: 13 residues. Here the CDR3 reads CASSEKVSGEQFF. The CDR3 DNA is TGTGCCAGCAGTGAAAAAGTTTCGGGTGAGCAGTTCTTC.

The chain recombines TRBV10-3 with TRBJ2-7; TRBD2 matches 10 bases. J lost 2 bases, V lost 7 bases, and 2 bases had no gene match. Germline V gene lookup returns CDR1 ENHRY and CDR2 SYGVKD. The CDR3 is made up of 13 amino acids. This CDR3 is CAIMGTSAYEQYF. The CDR3 bases are TGTGCCATCATGGGGACTAGCGCCTACGAGCAGTACTTC.

The chain is built from TRBV29-1 and TRBJ1-1, with TRBD1 identical over 7 bases. The germline V gene has CDR1 SQVTM and CDR2 ANQGSEA. V trimming: 7 bases; J trimming: 4 bases; junction bases outside the gene matches: 9. The CDR3 is 13 residues long. The CDR3 coding sequence is TGCAGCGCAAGACAGGGTTTGCGCACTGAAGCTTTCTTT. This gives the protein CSARQGLRTEAFF.

This chain uses TRBV27 with TRBJ2-6; unclear D gene. Looked up from germline, CDR1 is MNHEY and CDR2 is SMNVEV (reference sequence). The CDR3 contains 15 residues. V lost 5 bases and J lost 0, with 8 bases in between. The CDR3, as DNA: TGTGCCAGCAGTCTAACGTTCTCTGGGGCCAACGTCCTGACTTTC. It codes for CASSLTFSGANVLTF.

V gene TRBV29-1 combines with J gene TRBJ1-5; TRBD1 aligns across 7 bases. The CDR3 spans 18 residues. CDR1 is SQVTM, CDR2 ANQGSEA, per germline. Trimming at V came to 7 bases and at J to 2 bases, leaving 20 bases not matched to a gene. DNA of the CDR3: TGCAGCGCTGAGTGTCCAGGGGGTGGATTTAATGGCAATCAGCCCCAGCATTTT. This codes for CSAECPGGGFNGNQPQHF. Full variable domain (rest looked up from reference TRBV29-1 and TRBJ1-5): SAVISQKPSRDICQRGTSLTIQCQVDSQVTMMFWYRQQPGQSLTLIATANQGSEATYESGFVIDKFPISRPNLTFSTLTVSNMSPEDSSIYLCSAECPGGGFNGNQPQHFGDGTRLSIL.

The V gene is TRBV4-1, the J gene TRBJ2-1; 8 bases agree with TRBD2. The CDR3 totals 16 residues. Germline CDR1 and CDR2: MGHRA and YSYEKL. V was pared by 0 bases and J by 3 bases, with 4 bases of the junction left unmatched. The CDR3 protein is CASSQDERESYNEQFF. In DNA form, the CDR3 reads TGCGCCAGCAGCCAAGACGAGCGGGAGAGCTACAATGAGCAGTTCTTC.

CDR3 amino acids: CASSRVTNRGEANVLTF. For the CDR3, the DNA is TGCGCCAGCAGCCGAGTAACGAACAGGGGAGAAGCCAACGTCCTGACTTTC. V gene TRBV4-3 combines with J gene TRBJ2-6, with 7 positions matching TRBD1. Germline lookup yields CDR1 LGHNA and CDR2 YSLEER. The trim removed 4 bases at V and 7 bases at J, leaving 13 bases unmatched. The CDR3 has 17 residues.

The chain couples TRBV7-9 to TRBJ2-5; 9 bases match TRBD2. Germline-derived CDR1 and CDR2 are SEHNR and FQNEAQ (reference sequence). J was trimmed by 4 bases and V by 5 bases; bases with no gene match: 8. This CDR3 spans 15 amino acids. In DNA form, the CDR3 reads TGTGCCAGCAGCCCCCCACTAGCGGGCGGAGAGACCCAGTACTTC. It encodes CASSPPLAGGETQYF.

The V gene is TRBV6-1, the J gene TRBJ2-7, with D maybe TRBD1 (5 bases). V gave up 1 base and J gave up 5 bases, with 15 bases separating them. Germline V gene sequence: CDR1 MNHNS, CDR2 SASEGT. The CDR3 sequence is 15 residues long. The CDR3 nucleotides are TGTGCCAGCAGTGAAGGGCAGGGCCCCGCGGACGAGCAGTACTTC. Protein: CASSEGQGPADEQYF.

The genes are TRBV5-1 and TRBJ1-1; a weak D match, TRBD1 (5 bases). The V gene's germline CDR1 is SGHRS and CDR2 YFSETQ. This CDR3 has 14 residues. Trimming cost V 4 bases and J 5 bases, with 15 bases left between them. The CDR3 loop reads CASSQDGGRTEAFF. CDR3 nucleotide sequence: TGCGCCAGCAGCCAAGATGGGGGGAGGACTGAAGCTTTCTTT.

The chain combines TRBV10-2 with TRBJ2-1; 10 positions match TRBD2. V lost 5 bases and J lost 8; bases outside the gene matches: 9. The CDR3 has 15 residues. Germline V gene sequence: CDR1 WSHSY, CDR2 SAAADI. CDR3 DNA: TGCGCCAGCAGTTTCCCTAGCGGGAGAATGTATGAGCAGTTCTTC. Encoded protein: CASSFPSGRMYEQFF.

The rearrangement uses TRBV9 and TRBJ1-5; 7 positions match TRBD1. The CDR3 is 14 residues long. CDR1 and CDR2 (germline): SGDLS, YYNGEE. The V and J ends lost 3 bases and 4 bases, in that order; junction bases with no gene match: 4. Here the CDR3 DNA reads TGTGCCAGCAGCGCTGGGACAGATAATCAGCCCCAGCATTTT. This codes for CASSAGTDNQPQHF.

The V and J genes are TRBV6-1 and TRBJ1-1, with a possible D match to TRBD1 (6 bases). Germline V lookup: CDR1 MNHNS, CDR2 SASEGT. V gave up 2 bases and J gave up 0 bases, with 7 bases separating them. The CDR3 consists of 14 residues. CDR3 coding DNA: TGTGCCAGCAGTGAAAGGACAGTGAACACTGAAGCTTTCTTT. Translating it yields CASSERTVNTEAFF.

V is TRBV6-1 and J is TRBJ1-1; possibly TRBD1 for D (6 bases). Trimming removed 4 bases at V and 0 bases at J, with 12 bases between. CDR1 and CDR2 from the germline V gene are MNHNS and SASEGT. The CDR3 is 15 amino acids. CDR3 DNA: TGTGCCAGCAGTGCGGGAGGGGGATTGAACACTGAAGCTTTCTTT. This sequence encodes CASSAGGGLNTEAFF.

This chain links TRBV30 with TRBJ1-6; 7 bases are shared with TRBD1. CDR3 length: 14 amino acids. The V gene's germline CDR1 is GTSNPN and CDR2 SVGIG (reference sequence). Germline trimming cut 0 bases from V and 7 bases from J; bases unmatched to any gene: 3. Here the CDR3 reads CAWSVGTANSPLHF. The CDR3 coding sequence is TGTGCCTGGAGTGTGGGGACAGCAAATTCACCCCTCCACTTT.

The sample holds one count of this clone. The chain combines TRBV6-1 with TRBJ2-1; maybe TRBD2 (6 bases). Trimming pared 4 bases from V and 0 bases from J, leaving 22 bases between. The CDR3 contains 19 residues. Looked up from germline, CDR1 is MNHNS and CDR2 is SASEGT. In DNA form, the CDR3 reads TGTGCCAGCAGTGCGGGGACTTGGATCCCGTCCTCCTCCTACAATGAGCAGTTCTTC. Translated, it gives CASSAGTWIPSSSYNEQFF.

V is TRBV9 and J is TRBJ1-2, with D possibly matching TRBD1 (5 bases). The CDR3 runs 14 residues. V was clipped by 0 bases and J by 6 bases, with 12 bases between them. CDR1 SGDLS and CDR2 YYNGEE come from the germline V gene. CDR3 amino acids: CASSVGTGPHGYTF. CDR3 nucleotide sequence: TGTGCCAGCAGCGTAGGAACAGGTCCCCATGGCTACACCTTC. Filled out from reference TRBV9 and TRBJ1-2, the complete variable domain reads DSGVTQTPKHLITATGQRVTLRCSPRSGDLSVYWYQQSLDQGLQFLIQYYNGEERAKGNILERFSAQQFPDLHSELNLSSLELGDSALYFCASSVGTGPHGYTFGSGTRLTVV.

The chain couples TRBV19 to TRBJ2-1; D perhaps matches TRBD1 (6 bases). The CDR3 is 12 amino acids. Germline V gives CDR1 LNHDA, CDR2 SQIVND (reference sequence). Trimming pared 7 bases from V and 9 bases from J, leaving 13 bases between. The CDR3 coding sequence is TGTGCCAGTACGACAGGCGCGGCTGAGCAGTTCTTC. Protein: CASTTGAAEQFF.

The chain recombines TRBV7-6 with TRBJ2-1, with a possible D match to TRBD2 (6 bases). This CDR3 is built from 14 residues. Per the germline V gene, CDR1 is SGHVS and CDR2 is FNYEAQ. V was shortened by 5 bases and J by 8 bases, with 16 bases between the two germline ends. The CDR3 is CASSPVDYLDEQFF. The CDR3 region has the DNA TGTGCCAGCAGCCCAGTGGACTACCTCGATGAGCAGTTCTTC.

Of note for this clone: The germline gene is not matched at one end of the junction; a read error may be the cause. The chain carries TRBV7-9 and TRBJ2-5; D call uncertain. This CDR3 is 15 amino acids long. Germline loops: CDR1 SEHNR, CDR2 FQNEAQ (reference sequence). The CDR3 nucleotides read TGTTCCAGCAGCCAGAACTACCTAGAAGGAGAGACCCAGTACTTC. Its protein is CSSSQNYLEGETQYF.

CDR3 sequence: CASRLTGKNSPLHF. CDR3 DNA: TGTGCCAGCAGGTTAACAGGGAAAAATTCACCCCTCCACTTT. This chain uses TRBV6-6 with TRBJ1-6; perhaps TRBD1 as D (6 bases). The V end lost 6 bases, the J end lost 7 bases, and 13 bases lay between the germline ends. CDR3 size: 14 residues. CDR1 and CDR2 from the germline V gene are MNHNY and SVGAGI (reference sequence).

This clone was detected a few times. This sequence joins TRBV19 and TRBJ2-6; D gene ambiguous. The germline V gene encodes CDR1 LNHDA and CDR2 SQIVND (reference sequence). The CDR3 runs to 16 residues. With 6 bases removed from V and 0 bases from J, the gap between germline ends came to 12 bases. The CDR3 DNA reads as TGTGCCAGTAGATCCAGGAAAAACTCTGGGGCCAACGTCCTGACTTTC. Its protein product is CASRSRKNSGANVLTF.

As concerns this clone: An end of the junction differs from the germline gene, which may be a read error. The chain recombines TRBV7-9 with TRBJ1-1, with 7 bases that match TRBD1. CDR1 is SEHNR and CDR2 is FQNEAQ in the germline V gene (reference sequence). The CDR3 contains 15 residues. The CDR3 sequence: CSSRPKDRIGTEAFF. CDR3 DNA: TGTTCCAGCAGACCCAAGGACAGGATCGGCACTGAAGCTTTCTTT. The entire variable domain, with the rest obtained from reference TRBV7-9 and TRBJ1-1, is as follows: DTGVSQNPRHKITKRGQNVTFRCDPISEHNRLYWYRQTLGQGPEFLTYFQNEAQLEKSRLLSDRFSAERPKGSFSTLEIQRTEQGDSAMYLCSSRPKDRIGTEAFFGQGTRLTVV.

The chain has TRBV13 and TRBJ2-1; 7 nucleotides match TRBD2. CDR3 length equals 15 residues. V lost 3 bases, J lost 0 bases, and 2 bases stayed unmatched. The germline V gene encodes CDR1 PRHDT and CDR2 FYEKMQ (reference sequence). The CDR3 sequence is CASSFGGSSYNEQFF. CDR3 DNA sequence: TGTGCCAGCAGCTTCGGGGGGAGCTCCTACAATGAGCAGTTCTTC.

The J gene is TRBJ2-3, the V gene TRBV5-1; D possibly corresponds to TRBD2 (6 bases). This CDR3 has 15 amino acids. V lost 4 bases to trimming and J lost 1 base, with 13 bases between them. From germline, CDR1 is SGHRS and CDR2 YFSETQ. DNA for the CDR3: TGCGCCAGCAGCCTAATGGCTAGCGGCACAGATACGCAGTATTTT. This codes for CASSLMASGTDTQYF.

The V and J genes are TRBV25-1 and TRBJ1-1; no clear D gene. CDR1 is MGHDK, CDR2 SYGVNS, per germline. V lost 8 bases, J lost 2 bases, and 6 bases lay in between. The CDR3 is 11 amino acids. This CDR3 is CASAINTEAFF. The CDR3 DNA sequence: TGTGCCAGCGCTATAAACACTGAAGCTTTCTTT.

The rearrangement joins TRBV7-9 to TRBJ2-7; the D gene is possibly TRBD1 (5 bases). CDR1 is SEHNR and CDR2 is FQNEAQ in the germline V gene (reference sequence). Trimming shortened V by 2 bases and J by 4 bases, and 12 bases separated the two germline ends. There are 14 residues in the CDR3. CDR3: CASSLQGRRYEQYF. CDR3 coding DNA: TGTGCCAGCAGCTTACAGGGTAGGCGTTACGAGCAGTACTTC.

The sample holds one count of this clone. The chain carries TRBV11-1 and TRBJ2-2; D unclear. The CDR3 is 16 amino acids. Looked up from germline, CDR1 is SGHAT and CDR2 is FQDESV (reference sequence). V shed 1 base and J shed 2 bases, with 11 bases lying between them. The CDR3 protein is CASSLETGYNTGELFF. CDR3 DNA sequence: TGTGCCAGCAGCTTAGAAACTGGTTATAACACCGGGGAGCTGTTTTTT.

The chain uses TRBV4-1 and TRBJ2-1; TRBD2 matches at 7 bases. V shed 1 base and J 8 bases; nucleotides not matched to a gene: 11. Germline CDR1 and CDR2: MGHRA and YSYEKL. This CDR3 contains 16 residues. CDR3 coding DNA: TGCGCCAGCAGCCAAGGCGGGGACTATCTCCGCGATGAGCAGTTCTTC. This translates into CASSQGGDYLRDEQFF.

The chain couples TRBV5-6 to TRBJ2-1; TRBD2 aligns across 10 bases. V was pared by 4 bases and J by 5 bases, with 9 bases of the junction left unmatched. CDR3 length equals 16 residues. Per germline, CDR1 SGHDT and CDR2 YYEEEE. CDR3 sequence reads: CASSPLWTSGDNEQFF. CDR3 coding DNA: TGTGCCAGCAGCCCACTATGGACTAGCGGAGACAATGAGCAGTTCTTC.

The rearrangement uses TRBV5-6 and TRBJ1-2; D may be TRBD1 (5 bases). Trimming removed 5 bases from V and 5 bases from J, with 16 bases in between. Germline CDR1 SGHDT, CDR2 YYEEEE. This CDR3 is built from 14 residues. The CDR3 DNA reads TGTGCCAGCAGACGGAGGACGGGGGGTTATGGCTACACCTTC. Residues: CASRRRTGGYGYTF.

J is TRBJ1-2 and V is TRBV9, with no clear D. This CDR3 spans 15 amino acids. CDR1 SGDLS and CDR2 YYNGEE come from the germline V gene. V was trimmed by 1 base and J by 0 bases, leaving 10 bases between them. CDR3 sequence: CASSVLSRANYGYTF. The CDR3 coding sequence is TGTGCCAGCAGCGTATTAAGTAGAGCTAACTATGGCTACACCTTC.